Below are 17 T cell receptor beta chains sequenced from a single sample in a study of cytomegalovirus exposure and HLA in healthy donors. The study ran its PCR with 60 Vbeta and 13 Jbeta primers. The method was immunoSEQ multiplex PCR; TCRdb's version includes in-frame clones alone and lacks a portion of them. Of approximately 110,000 clones in the sample, about 70% were seen once. The specimen was PBMCs. These receptors came from a woman aged 60 to 75 in good health and CMV-seropositive.

The CDR3 protein is CASSLAVTRQGNYGYTF. The CDR3 nucleotides are TGTGCCAGCAGCTTAGCGGTGACCAGGCAGGGGAACTATGGCTACACCTTC. The chain has TRBV7-2 and TRBJ1-2; TRBD1 might be the D (6 bases). From germline, CDR1 is SGHTA and CDR2 FQGNSA. V gave up 0 bases and J gave up 2 bases, with 16 bases separating them. The CDR3 runs 17 residues.

Points on this clone: Other DNA variants within this sample encode the same CDR3. The V call is TRBV6-5, the J call TRBJ1-1; D uncertain. With 2 bases removed from V and 1 base from J, the gap between germline ends came to 5 bases. The CDR3 is 13 residues long. Germline lookup yields CDR1 MNHEY and CDR2 SVGAGI. The CDR3 DNA follows: TGTGCCAGCAGTTACGCACAGAACACTGAAGCTTTCTTT. Protein: CASSYAQNTEAFF.

The chain has TRBV13 and TRBJ1-1, with 7 bases identical to TRBD1. Trimming removed 5 bases from V and 1 base from J; junction bases left unmatched: 10. The CDR3 runs to 16 residues. Germline V gene lookup returns CDR1 PRHDT and CDR2 FYEKMQ (reference sequence). This CDR3 reads CASSTRDRAENTEAFF. The CDR3 DNA reads as TGTGCCAGCAGCACCCGAGACAGGGCAGAGAACACTGAAGCTTTCTTT.

V usage is TRBV30 and J usage is TRBJ1-2, with 12 bases fitting TRBD1. CDR3 length: 16 residues. Per germline, CDR1 GTSNPN and CDR2 SVGIG (reference sequence). V shed 3 bases and J 4 bases; nucleotides not matched to a gene: 9. The CDR3: CAWRHRDRGPVYGYTF. CDR3 DNA: TGTGCCTGGAGGCACCGGGACAGGGGGCCGGTCTATGGCTACACCTTC.

V gene TRBV10-3 combines with J gene TRBJ1-2; 7 positions agree with TRBD1. This CDR3 spans 13 amino acids. V trimming: 3 bases; J trimming: 6 bases; junction bases outside the gene matches: 4. Germline V gene data show CDR1 as ENHRY and CDR2 as SYGVKD. CDR3 DNA: TGTGCCATCAGTGAAGGGGGCTACGATGGCTACACCTTC. Its protein product is CAISEGGYDGYTF.

V gene TRBV7-9 combines with J gene TRBJ2-5, with TRBD1 matching over 7 bases. The V gene end was trimmed by 8 bases and the J gene end by 1 base; junction bases not matched to a gene: 7. Looked up from germline, CDR1 is SEHNR and CDR2 is FQNEAQ (reference sequence). The CDR3 loop spans 14 amino acids. As DNA, the CDR3 is TGTGCCAGCGGCCAGCGACAGGGCCAAGAGACCCAGTACTTC. Amino acid sequence: CASGQRQGQETQYF.

The gene calls are TRBV4-3 and TRBJ2-5; D might be TRBD1 (5 bases). The J call is doubtful: the DNA matches TRBJ2-7 better. The CDR3 consists of 15 residues. CDR1 is LGHNA and CDR2 is YSLEER in the germline V gene. The CDR3 bases are TGCGCCAGCAGCCAAGTTCCCGGCAGGGCCAACGAGCAGTACTTC. This sequence encodes CASSQVPGRANEQYF.

The V gene is TRBV6-5, the J gene TRBJ1-1; weak D call: TRBD1 (5 bases). Germline V gene sequence: CDR1 MNHEY, CDR2 SVGAGI. The V end lost 2 bases, the J end lost 0 bases, and 10 bases lay between the germline ends. The CDR3 extends over 15 amino acids. The CDR3 coding sequence is TGTGCCAGCAGTTACCGAGACAGTCTGAACACTGAAGCTTTCTTT. This translates into CASSYRDSLNTEAFF.

The V and J genes are TRBV18 and TRBJ1-1, with 8 nucleotides matching TRBD1. CDR3 length: 13 amino acids. From germline, CDR1 is KGHSH and CDR2 LQKENI. V gave up 5 bases and J gave up 3 bases; unmatched junction bases: 2. CDR3 DNA: TGTGCCAGCTCAACAGGGGGTGACACTGAAGCTTTCTTT. Amino acid sequence: CASSTGGDTEAFF.

The chain joins TRBV6-5 to TRBJ1-4, with 9 bases that match TRBD1. The V segment lost 3 bases and the J segment 3 bases; nucleotides outside the gene matches: 2. The CDR3 sequence is 15 residues long. CDR1 is MNHEY and CDR2 is SVGAGI in the germline V gene. The CDR3 DNA sequence: TGTGCCAGCAGTTATGACAGGGGGTCTAATGAAAAACTGTTTTTT. It yields the protein CASSYDRGSNEKLFF.

This rearrangement joins TRBV30 to TRBJ2-7; D perhaps matches TRBD2 (5 bases). The germline V gene has CDR1 GTSNPN and CDR2 SVGIG (reference sequence). The V and J ends lost 5 bases and 6 bases respectively, with 20 bases between them. The CDR3 loop spans 14 amino acids. The CDR3 region is CAWGARLGGGEQYF. CDR3 nucleotide sequence: TGTGCCTGGGGCGCTAGACTTGGAGGTGGCGAGCAGTACTTC.

On this clone itself: A read error may produce the germline difference seen at one junction end. V is TRBV30 and J is TRBJ2-7; maybe TRBD2 (5 bases). The CDR3 extends over 11 amino acids. The germline CDR1 and CDR2 sequences are GTSNPN and SVGIG (reference sequence). CDR3 loop: CGGGESYEQYF. For the CDR3, the DNA is TGCGGTGGAGGCGAATCCTACGAGCAGTACTTC.

The gene calls are TRBV5-1 and TRBJ1-2, with D unclear. V shed 0 bases and J shed 4 bases, with 10 bases lying between them. There are 14 residues in the CDR3. Looked up from germline, CDR1 is SGHRS and CDR2 is YFSETQ. The DNA for the CDR3 is TGCGCCAGCAGCTTGGGATCGGTTACCTATGGCTACACCTTC. It yields the protein CASSLGSVTYGYTF.

The sample holds a few counts of this clone. V usage is TRBV7-8 and J usage is TRBJ2-7, with 9 bases identical to TRBD1. The J segment lost 2 bases and the V segment lost 7 bases, leaving 3 bases of the junction unmatched. This CDR3 spans 13 amino acids. The V gene's germline CDR1 is SGHVS and CDR2 FQNEAQ. The chain's CDR3 is CASTGTGPYEQYF. The CDR3 coding sequence is TGTGCCAGCACCGGGACAGGGCCCTACGAGCAGTACTTC. Looking up the rest from reference TRBV7-8 and TRBJ2-7 gives the full variable domain: GAGVSQSPRYKVAKRGQDVALRCDPISGHVSLFWYQQALGQGPEFLTYFQNEAQLDKSGLPSDRFFAERPEGSVSTLKIQRTQQEDSAVYLCASTGTGPYEQYFGPGTRLTVT.

The CDR3 nucleotides read TGTGCCAGCAGCCCGAGATTCTACACAGATACGCAGTATTTT. Its protein is CASSPRFYTDTQYF. The chain has TRBV27 and TRBJ2-3, with no clear D. CDR1 MNHEY and CDR2 SMNVEV come from the germline V gene (reference sequence). V was shortened by 6 bases and J by 2 bases, with 12 bases between the two germline ends. CDR3 length: 14 residues.

V is TRBV7-2 and J is TRBJ2-4; a weak D match, TRBD1 (5 bases). Germline assignment: CDR1 SGHTA and CDR2 FQGNSA. The CDR3 sequence is 15 residues long. Trimming removed 1 base at V and 7 bases at J, with 14 bases between. The CDR3 DNA is TGTGCCAGCAGCTTAGTTCAGGGCATGAAGAACATTCAGTACTTC. Amino acid sequence: CASSLVQGMKNIQYF.

The chain employs TRBV7-2 and TRBJ2-1, with TRBD2 matching 12 bases. This CDR3 has 19 amino acids. CDR1 and CDR2 (germline): SGHTA, FQGNSA. The J segment lost 6 bases and the V segment lost 0 bases, leaving 12 bases of the junction unmatched. The CDR3 sequence is CASSLAGASSGRAGNEQFF. CDR3 bases: TGTGCCAGCAGCTTAGCCGGAGCGTCTAGCGGGAGGGCCGGCAATGAGCAGTTCTTC.